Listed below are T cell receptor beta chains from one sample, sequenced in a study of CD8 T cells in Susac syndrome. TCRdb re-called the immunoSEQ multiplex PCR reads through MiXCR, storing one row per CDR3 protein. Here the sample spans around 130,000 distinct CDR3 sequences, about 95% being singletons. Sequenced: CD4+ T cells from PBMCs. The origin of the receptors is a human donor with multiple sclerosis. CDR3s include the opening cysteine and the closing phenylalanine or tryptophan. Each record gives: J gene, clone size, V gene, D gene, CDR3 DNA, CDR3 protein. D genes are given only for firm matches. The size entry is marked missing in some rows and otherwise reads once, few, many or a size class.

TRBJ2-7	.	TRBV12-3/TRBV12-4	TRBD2	TGTGCCAGCAGTTTAGGGACTAGCGGCACTCCCTACGAGCAGTACTTC	CASSLGTSGTPYEQYF
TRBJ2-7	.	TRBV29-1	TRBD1	TGCAGCTCCGAATTTCCGGACAGGGCCTACGAGCAGTACTTC	CSSEFPDRAYEQYF
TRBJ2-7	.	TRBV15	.	TGTGCCACCAGCAGAGATCGTGGACTTCTCACCACCACCTACGAGCAGTACTTC	CATSRDRGLLTTTYEQYF
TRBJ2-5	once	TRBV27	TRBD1	TGTGCCAGCAGTTTCTGGAAGCGGAGGACAGGCCAAGAGACCCAGTACTTC	CASSFWKRRTGQETQYF
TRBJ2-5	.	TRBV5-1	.	TGCGCCAGCAGCTCCCTCGTAGGCCCGGCGGAGACCCAGTACTTC	CASSSLVGPAETQYF
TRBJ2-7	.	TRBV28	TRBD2	TGTGCCAGCAGATTCCGCGGACTAGCGAACTACGAGCAGTACTTC	CASRFRGLANYEQYF
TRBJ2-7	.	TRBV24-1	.	TGTGCCACCAGTGATACTATAGACGAGCAGTACTTC	CATSDTIDEQYF
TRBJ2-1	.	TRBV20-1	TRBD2	TGCAGTGCCCCATCCCCATTGGGGACTAGCGGGAAGTTGGAGCAGTTCTTC	CSAPSPLGTSGKLEQFF
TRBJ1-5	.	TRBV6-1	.	TGTGCCAACGGGGAACTCAATCAGCCCCAGCATTTT	CANGELNQPQHF
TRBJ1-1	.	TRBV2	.	TGTGCCAGCAGTGAAGCGCTGCTCCGGGCTTTCTTT	CASSEALLRAFF
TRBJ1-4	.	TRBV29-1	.	TGCAGCGTAAGGGGCAGGACTAATGAAAAACTGTTTTTT	CSVRGRTNEKLFF
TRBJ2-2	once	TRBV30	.	TGTGCCTGGGCCCCTGGGTCCGGGGAGCTGTTTTTT	CAWAPGSGELFF
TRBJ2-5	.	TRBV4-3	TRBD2	TGCGCCAGCAGCCGTTACGGAGTAGCGGGGGCCAAGGGGACCCAGTACTTC	CASSRYGVAGAKGTQYF
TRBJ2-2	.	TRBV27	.	TGTGCCACTAAAACCGGGACTCGGAACACCGGGGAGCTGTTTTTT	CATKTGTRNTGELFF
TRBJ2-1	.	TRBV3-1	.	TGTGCCAGCGGGTCCCTCGGGCAGTTCTTC	CASGSLGQFF
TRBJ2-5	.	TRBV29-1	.	TGCAGCGTAGGGTTAGGTGAGACCCAGTACTTC	CSVGLGETQYF
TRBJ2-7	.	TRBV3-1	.	TGTGCCAGCTCGCTGAGTATAGACAGAAACGAGCAGTACTTC	CASSLSIDRNEQYF
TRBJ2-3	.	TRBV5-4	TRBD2	TGTGCCAGCAGCGCGGGACTAGCGGGAGGGCCCACAGATACGCAGTATTTT	CASSAGLAGGPTDTQYF
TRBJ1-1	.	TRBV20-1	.	TGCAGTGCTAGAGATACCCGGTTTGTGGGACAAACTTCTGGGGCTTTCTTT	CSARDTRFVGQTSGAFF
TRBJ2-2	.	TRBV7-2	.	TGTGCCAGCAGCTGGGGAACGAACACCGGGGAGCTGTTTTTT	CASSWGTNTGELFF
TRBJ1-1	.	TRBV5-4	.	TGTGCCAGCAGCTTAGCGGGCGGCGCTGAAGCTTTCTTT	CASSLAGGAEAFF
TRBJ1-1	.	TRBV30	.	TGTGCCTGGAGTGGGGTGGGGGGCCCGTCCATGAACACTGAAGCTTTCTTT	CAWSGVGGPSMNTEAFF
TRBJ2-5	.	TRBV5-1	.	TGCGCCAGCAGCTTGGTGGACGGGGCCGGGGAGACCCAGTACTTC	CASSLVDGAGETQYF
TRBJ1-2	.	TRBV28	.	TGTGCCAGCAGCCCCGGTGACGTACTTAGCCGCTCCTATGGCTACACCTTC	CASSPGDVLSRSYGYTF
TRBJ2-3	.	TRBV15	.	TGTGCCACCAGCAGAGATGGATCGGGAGCTGCTACAGATACGCAGTATTTT	CATSRDGSGAATDTQYF
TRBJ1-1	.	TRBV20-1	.	TGCAGTGCTAGAGTGACAATGAACACTGAAGCTTTCTTT	CSARVTMNTEAFF
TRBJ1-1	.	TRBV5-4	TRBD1	TGTGCCAGCAGCCGGGACAGATTGAACACTGAAGCTTTCTTT	CASSRDRLNTEAFF
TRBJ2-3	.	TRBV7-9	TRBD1	TGTGCCAGCAGCCGGGACAGGGAAACAGATACGCAGTATTTT	CASSRDRETDTQYF
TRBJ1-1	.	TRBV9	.	TGTGCCAGCAGCGTAGCTGGGACCACTGAAGCTTTCTTT	CASSVAGTTEAFF
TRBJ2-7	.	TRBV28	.	TGTGCCAGCAGATCTCCGGGACTGGCTACGCAGTACTTC	CASRSPGLATQYF
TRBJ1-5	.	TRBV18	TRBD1	TGTGCCAGCTCACCAAGTGCACTACGCCAGGGGGCGGGTCAGCCCCAGCATTTT	CASSPSALRQGAGQPQHF
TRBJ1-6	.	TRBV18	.	TGTGCCAGCTCACCACTCGTGCAGGGTGATTCACCCCTCCACTTT	CASSPLVQGDSPLHF
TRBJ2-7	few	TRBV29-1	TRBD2	TGCAGCGTTGAGAAACTAGCGGGCACCTACGAGCAGTACTTC	CSVEKLAGTYEQYF
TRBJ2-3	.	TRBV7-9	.	TGTGCCAGCAGTCTAATAATAGATACGCAGTATTTT	CASSLIIDTQYF
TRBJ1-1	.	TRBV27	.	TGTGCCAGCAGCTCCCCCAGCCGGGCAGCTGAAGCTTTCTTT	CASSSPSRAAEAFF
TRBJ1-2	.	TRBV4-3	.	TGCGCCAGCAGCCAAGAACGGGAGAACTATGGCTACACCTTC	CASSQERENYGYTF
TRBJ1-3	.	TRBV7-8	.	TGTGCCAGCAGCTTAAGTTCTAACACTGGAAACACCATATATTTT	CASSLSSNTGNTIYF
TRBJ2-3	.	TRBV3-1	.	TGTGCCAGCAGCCTAGTACTAGGAGATACGCAGTATTTT	CASSLVLGDTQYF
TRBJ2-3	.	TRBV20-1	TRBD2	TGCAGTGCTAGAACCAGCGGGGGGTACACAGATACGCAGTATTTT	CSARTSGGYTDTQYF
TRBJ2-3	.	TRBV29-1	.	TGCAGCGTTGCGCAGGCGGGTACGCAGTATTTT	CSVAQAGTQYF
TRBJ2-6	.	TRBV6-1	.	TGTGCCAGCAGTGAAGCGAGGAAGACGGGGGCCAACGTCCTGACTTTC	CASSEARKTGANVLTF
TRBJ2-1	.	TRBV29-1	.	TGCAGCGTTGAAAAGGGGAATGAGCAGTTCTTC	CSVEKGNEQFF
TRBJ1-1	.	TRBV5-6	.	TGTGCCAGCAGCCGCGGACAGTTGAACACTGAAGCTTTCTTT	CASSRGQLNTEAFF
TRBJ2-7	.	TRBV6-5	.	TGTGCCAGCAGTACGACAGCGCCCCGGGGCGAGCAGTACTTC	CASSTTAPRGEQYF
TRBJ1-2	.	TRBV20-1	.	TGCAGTGCTAGAGTTACTCTCAATAACTATGGCTACACCTTC	CSARVTLNNYGYTF
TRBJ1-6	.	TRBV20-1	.	TGCAGTGCTAGATCGGGGGCGAAGTCACCCCTCCACTTT	CSARSGAKSPLHF